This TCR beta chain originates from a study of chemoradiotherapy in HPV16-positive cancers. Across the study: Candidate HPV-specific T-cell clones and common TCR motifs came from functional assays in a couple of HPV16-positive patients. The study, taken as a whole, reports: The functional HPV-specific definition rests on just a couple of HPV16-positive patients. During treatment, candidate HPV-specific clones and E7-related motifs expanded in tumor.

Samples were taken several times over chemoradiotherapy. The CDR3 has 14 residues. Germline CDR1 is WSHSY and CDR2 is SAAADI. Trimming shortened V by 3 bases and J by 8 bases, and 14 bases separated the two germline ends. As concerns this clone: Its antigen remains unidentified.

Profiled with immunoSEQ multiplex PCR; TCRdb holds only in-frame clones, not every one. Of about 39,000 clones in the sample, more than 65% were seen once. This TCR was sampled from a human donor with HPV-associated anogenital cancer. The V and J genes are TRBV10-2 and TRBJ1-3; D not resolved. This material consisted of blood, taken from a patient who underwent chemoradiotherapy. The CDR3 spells CASSEIVQKDTIYF. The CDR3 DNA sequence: TGCGCCAGCAGTGAAATTGTCCAGAAAGACACCATATATTTT.